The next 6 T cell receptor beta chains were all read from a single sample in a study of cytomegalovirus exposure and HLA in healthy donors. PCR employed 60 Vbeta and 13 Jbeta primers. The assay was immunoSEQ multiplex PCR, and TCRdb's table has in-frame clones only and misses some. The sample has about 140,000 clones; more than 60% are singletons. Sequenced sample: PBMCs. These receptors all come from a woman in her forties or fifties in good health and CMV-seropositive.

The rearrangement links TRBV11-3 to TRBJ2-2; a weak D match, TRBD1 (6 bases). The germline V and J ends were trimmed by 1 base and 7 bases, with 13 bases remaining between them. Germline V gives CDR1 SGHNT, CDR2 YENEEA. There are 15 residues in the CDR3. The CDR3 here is CASSLAQGEGGELFF. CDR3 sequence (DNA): TGTGCCAGCAGCTTAGCACAGGGCGAGGGCGGGGAGCTGTTTTTT.

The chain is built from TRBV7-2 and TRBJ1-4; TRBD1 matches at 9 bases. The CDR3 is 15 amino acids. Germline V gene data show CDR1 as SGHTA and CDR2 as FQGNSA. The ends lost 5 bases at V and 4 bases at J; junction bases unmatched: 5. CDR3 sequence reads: CASSGTGGLNEKLFF. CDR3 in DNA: TGTGCCAGCAGCGGAACAGGGGGCCTTAATGAAAAACTGTTTTTT.

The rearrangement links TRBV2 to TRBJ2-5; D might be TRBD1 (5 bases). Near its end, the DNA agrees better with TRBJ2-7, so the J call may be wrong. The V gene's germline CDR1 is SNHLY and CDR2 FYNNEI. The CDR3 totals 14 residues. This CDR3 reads CASAFQGKGYEQYF. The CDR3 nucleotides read TGTGCCAGCGCTTTCCAAGGGAAGGGGTACGAGCAGTACTTC.

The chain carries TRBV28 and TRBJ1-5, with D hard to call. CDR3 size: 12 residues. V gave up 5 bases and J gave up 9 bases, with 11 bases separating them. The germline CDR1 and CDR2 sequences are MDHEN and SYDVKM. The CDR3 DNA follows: TGTGCCAGCAGTACCCAGCGGGGGCCCCAGCATTTT. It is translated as CASSTQRGPQHF.

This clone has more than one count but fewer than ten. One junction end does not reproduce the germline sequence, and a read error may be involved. The CDR3 is CSSTLLLVGQGKETQYF. CDR3 DNA: TGTTCCAGCACCCTTCTCTTGGTCGGACAGGGAAAAGAGACCCAGTACTTC. The rearrangement links TRBV7-9 to TRBJ2-5; 8 bases align to TRBD1. CDR1 is SEHNR and CDR2 is FQNEAQ in the germline V gene (reference sequence). The CDR3 runs to 17 residues.

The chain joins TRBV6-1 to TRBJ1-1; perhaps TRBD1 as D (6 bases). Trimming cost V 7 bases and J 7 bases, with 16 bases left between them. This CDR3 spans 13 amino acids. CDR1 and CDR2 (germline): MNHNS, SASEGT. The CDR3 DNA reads TGTGCCAGCATCTTCCGGGGGGCGGTTGAAGCTTTCTTT. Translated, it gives CASIFRGAVEAFF.